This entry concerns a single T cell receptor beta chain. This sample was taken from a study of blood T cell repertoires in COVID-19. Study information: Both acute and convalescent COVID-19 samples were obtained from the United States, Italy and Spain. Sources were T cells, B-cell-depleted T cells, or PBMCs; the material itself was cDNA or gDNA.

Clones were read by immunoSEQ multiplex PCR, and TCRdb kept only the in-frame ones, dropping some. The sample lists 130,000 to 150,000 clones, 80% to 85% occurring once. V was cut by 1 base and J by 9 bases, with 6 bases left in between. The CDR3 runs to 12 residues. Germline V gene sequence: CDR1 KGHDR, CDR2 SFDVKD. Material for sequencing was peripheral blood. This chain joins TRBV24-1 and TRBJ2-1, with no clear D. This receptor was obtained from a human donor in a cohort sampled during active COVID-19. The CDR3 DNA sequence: TGTGCCACCAGTGATTTCACTCGTGAGCAGTTCTTC. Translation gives CATSDFTREQFF.